Below are 9 T cell receptor beta chains sequenced from a single sample in a study of tumor-infiltrating lymphocytes in primary liver carcinoma. The roughly 17-31 mg bulk tissue piece was not sorted before simultaneous RNA and DNA extraction. The researchers produced TCR beta cDNA from roughly 550 ng total RNA with a constant-region primer. ARM-PCR, slightly modified, supplied the TCR beta libraries through three nested multiplex PCR rounds. For roughly 10 cycles apiece, the opening two PCR rounds ran with TRBV1-TRBV30 forward primers and a C-beta reverse primer. TCRdb re-derived calls from the multiplex PCR reads in MiXCR, one entry per CDR3 protein. The sample has some 180,000 distinct CDR3 sequences, 85% seen once. Sample: tumor tissue from primary liver carcinoma. All receptors come from a man aged 35 to 55 with primary liver carcinoma and hepatitis B virus infection.

To note about this clonotype: This CDR3 fails to terminate in the conserved phenylalanine or tryptophan, so it likely reflects a read error. The chain links TRBV6-2 or TRBV6-3 to TRBJ2-7; 7 bases fit TRBD1. Germline loops: CDR1 MNHEY, CDR2 SVGEGT. The V and J ends lost 9 bases and 1 base, in that order; junction bases with no gene match: 15. CDR3 length equals 16 residues. The CDR3 DNA is TGTGCCAGTACCTTATCCCGGGACAGCCTTTCCTACGAGCAGTACTCC. This sequence encodes CASTLSRDSLSYEQYS.

Note on this clonotype: A junction end diverges from the germline sequence, so it may reflect a read error. The chain carries TRBV11-2 and TRBJ2-1, with D perhaps TRBD2 (5 bases). Germline CDR1 and CDR2: SGHAT and FQNNGV. The CDR3 is 16 residues long. CDR3 nucleotides: TGTGCCAGCAGCCCGCTTCAGCGGAGCTCATACAATGAGCAGATCTTC. It encodes CASSPLQRSSYNEQIF.

With respect to this clonotype: At one of its ends the junction is not consistent with the germline gene, which may arise from a read error. The chain employs TRBV6-1 and TRBJ2-1; 14 bases are a match to TRBD2. Germline-derived CDR1 and CDR2 are MNHNS and SASEGT. The CDR3 has 15 amino acids. The CDR3 region has the DNA TGTGCCAGCAGCCCTAGGACTAGCGGGAGGCATGAGCTGTTCTTC. Protein sequence: CASSPRTSGRHELFF.

As concerns this clonotype: The junction departs from the called germline gene at one end, perhaps through a read error. This chain connects TRBV4-3 to TRBJ1-6; 10 bases map to TRBD1. The CDR3 covers 16 residues. In germline, CDR1 is LGHNA, CDR2 YSLEER. The CDR3 reads CANSSWDRGTNSHLHF. For the CDR3, the DNA is TGCGCCAACAGCTCCTGGGACAGGGGAACGAATTCACACCTCCACTTT.

This clonotype was found many times. The genes are TRBV30 and TRBJ2-7; tentative D call: TRBD1 (5 bases). This CDR3 is built from 14 residues. The V gene lost 4 bases and the J gene lost 2 bases, with 15 bases spanning the gap. Looked up from germline, CDR1 is GTSNPN and CDR2 is SVGIG (reference sequence). The CDR3: CAWTKRTRTYEQYF. DNA for the CDR3: TGTGCCTGGACCAAGAGGACAAGGACCTACGAGCAGTACTTC. The whole variable domain, remainder taken from reference TRBV30 and TRBJ2-7, is SQTIHQWPATLVQPVGSPLSLECTVEGTSNPNLYWYRQAAGRGLQLLFYSVGIGQISSEVPQNLSASRPQDRQFILSSKKLLLSDSGFYLCAWTKRTRTYEQYFGPGTRLTVT.

The count of this clonotype is one. Relative to the germline gene, one junction end is altered; a read error may explain this. The CDR3 protein is CASSFQGSLDNEQSF. DNA for the CDR3: TGTGCCAGCAGCTTCCAGGGATCGCTGGATAATGAGCAGTCCTTC. This chain joins TRBV11-1 and TRBJ2-1; TRBD1 is a possible D gene (5 bases). CDR1 is SGHAT, CDR2 FQDESV, per germline (reference sequence). CDR3 length: 15 amino acids. Looking up the rest from reference TRBV11-1 and TRBJ2-1 gives the full variable domain: EAEVAQSPRYKITEKSQAVAFWCDPISGHATLYWYRQILGQGPELLVQFQDESVVDDSQLPKDRFSAERLKGVDSTLKIQPAELGDSAMYLCASSFQGSLDNEQSFGPGTRLTVL.

In its sample, this clonotype was seen many times. The genes are TRBV5-6 and TRBJ2-2; D call uncertain. Trimming removed 0 bases from V and 0 bases from J, with 3 bases in between. Germline V CDR1 and CDR2: SGHDT, YYEEEE. The CDR3 sequence is 14 residues long. In DNA form, the CDR3 reads TGTGCCAGCAGCTTGGGTCCGAACACCGGGGAGCTGTTTTTT. Translated: CASSLGPNTGELFF.

With regard to this clonotype: A junction end diverges from the germline sequence, so it may reflect a read error. The chain links TRBV11-1 to TRBJ2-2; TRBD1 might be the D (6 bases). This CDR3 contains 15 residues. Germline CDR1 is SGHAT and CDR2 is FQDESV (reference sequence). The CDR3 coding sequence is TGTGCCAGCAACTATACAGGACCTTTCTCAGGGGAGCAGTTTTTC. Its protein product is CASNYTGPFSGEQFF.

Of note for this clonotype: Being one base from a much bigger clone, this may be a read error. The V call is TRBV4-1, the J call TRBJ1-5; D gene uncertain. This CDR3 contains 18 residues. Looked up from germline, CDR1 is MGHRA and CDR2 is YSYEKL. The CDR3 here is CANSQEVSRSLLNQPQHF. In DNA, the CDR3 is TGCGCCAACAGCCAAGAGGTGTCGAGATCACTACTCAATCAGCCCCAGCATTTT.